The present T cell receptor beta chain was sequenced within a study of T cells in Graves' hyperthyroidism and ophthalmopathy. Study-wide findings and caveats: Researchers report that a 13 V-J model separated ophthalmopathy from stable hyperthyroidism.

From germline, CDR1 is MNHEY and CDR2 SMNVEV (reference sequence). The CDR3 runs to 15 residues. The J segment lost 10 bases and the V segment lost 7 bases, leaving 14 bases of the junction unmatched. The table lists this clonotype with many counts. Its specificity is not known. Using RNA transcripts as the source, TCR beta CDR3 regions were amplified. A first-round RT-PCR of the TCR CDR3 used the HTBI primer set. TCRdb reanalysed the multiplex PCR reads using MiXCR and keeps one entry per CDR3 protein. The profile shows about 500,000 distinct CDR3 sequences, 15% to 20% of them singletons. Source material: blood. The V and J genes are TRBV27 and TRBJ2-1; TRBD2 agrees at 9 bases. The sequence was collected from a woman aged 25-40 years with Graves' ophthalmopathy. As DNA, the CDR3 is TGTGCCAGCAAAGGCCTGGGACTAGCATTGCGGGAGCAGTTCTTC. Residues: CASKGLGLALREQFF.